This is a list of T cell receptor beta chains from one sample in a study of CD8+CD57+ T cells in acquired aplastic anemia. Via MiXCR, TCRdb re-called the reads, giving one row per CDR3 protein. The sample shows approximately 200,000 distinct CDR3 sequences, approximately 60% of them seen only once. Sequencing was carried out using sorted CD4+, CD8+, or CD8+CD57+ T cells (not recorded which) from PBMCs. The receptors stem from a human donor in good health. CDR3s include the opening cysteine and the closing phenylalanine or tryptophan. A D gene is named only where the DNA matches it firmly. Some rows have no size entry. The others give once, few or many, or a class for an expanded clone.

>TRBJ2-2|TRBV7-9|.|.
TGTGCCAGCAGCTTAAGTTCGTCCACCGGGGAGCTGTTTTTT
CASSLSSSTGELFF
>TRBJ1-2|TRBV20-1|.|.
TGCAGTGCTAGGGTTCCGACAGGAGGCGGCTACACCTTC
CSARVPTGGGYTF
>TRBJ2-3|TRBV5-6|TRBD1|many
TGTGCCAGCAGCTTGGGGGGGACAGACACAGATACGCAGTATTTT
CASSLGGTDTDTQYF
>TRBJ2-7|TRBV7-3|.|few
TGTGCCAGCAGCCTCAATTCTAACGAGCAGTACTTC
CASSLNSNEQYF
>TRBJ1-1|TRBV7-2|.|.
TGTGCCAGCAGCTTAGTGGGACCGGGAACCACTGAAGCTTTCTTT
CASSLVGPGTTEAFF
>TRBJ1-6|TRBV7-6|TRBD1|once
TGTGCCAGCAGCGTGGACAGGGAAGGTGATTCACCCCTCCACTTT
CASSVDREGDSPLHF
>TRBJ2-2|TRBV19|TRBD1|.
TGTGCCAGTACTGACAGGGGGCGCACCGGGGAGCTGTTTTTT
CASTDRGRTGELFF
>TRBJ1-1|TRBV5-8|.|many
TGTGCCAGCAGGTTTAACACTGAAGCTTTCTTT
CASRFNTEAFF
>TRBJ2-3|TRBV7-9|.|.
TGTGCCAGCAGCTTAGCGGGGGGTCAGGCAGATACGCAGTATTTT
CASSLAGGQADTQYF
>TRBJ2-1|TRBV12-3/TRBV12-4|TRBD1|many
TGTGCCAGCACCCAGGACAGGGACTACAATGAGCAGTTCTTC
CASTQDRDYNEQFF
>TRBJ1-2|TRBV7-8|TRBD1|.
TGTGCCAGCTCCCGGGACAGGGGGCGCTGGACCTATGGCTACACCTTC
CASSRDRGRWTYGYTF
>TRBJ2-2|TRBV14|.|many
TGTGCCAGCAGCCAAATGTATGGCGGGGAGCTGTTTTTT
CASSQMYGGELFF
>TRBJ1-1|TRBV5-1|.|many
TGCGCCAGCAGCTTGGAGGGTTGGCCTGAAGCTTTCTTT
CASSLEGWPEAFF
>TRBJ2-7|TRBV7-9|.|.
TGTGCCAGCAGCTTAGCGCCCTGGGGAACTCTCTACGAGCAGTACTTC
CASSLAPWGTLYEQYF
>TRBJ2-3|TRBV10-3|TRBD1|.
TGTGCCATCAGTGAGTCACAGGGGGCCACAGATACGCAGTATTTT
CAISESQGATDTQYF
>TRBJ1-3|TRBV9|.|many
TGTGCCAGCAGCGTAGGGTGGGGGGTAACTGGAAACACCATATATTTT
CASSVGWGVTGNTIYF
>TRBJ1-1|TRBV4-1|.|many
TGCGCCAGCAGCCAAGGCCCCTACACTGAAGCTTTCTTT
CASSQGPYTEAFF
>TRBJ2-7|TRBV3-1|.|many
TGTGCCAGCAGCCTCGCTGGCTACGAGCAGTACTTC
CASSLAGYEQYF
>TRBJ2-1|TRBV19|TRBD2|many
TGTGCCAGTAGTCACAGAGGCGGGAGTGCTCCGGGTGAGCAGTTCTTC
CASSHRGGSAPGEQFF
>TRBJ1-2|TRBV29-1|TRBD1|.
TGCAGCCCAAAGACAGGGGCGAGCTATGGCTACACCTTC
CSPKTGASYGYTF
>TRBJ2-3|TRBV2|.|.
TGTGCCAGCAGAAAACTGGTGGGGGTTGATACGCAGTATTTT
CASRKLVGVDTQYF
>TRBJ2-1|TRBV19|.|.
TGTGCCAGTAGTATGGGGGGCCCGTACAGTGAGCAGTTCTTT
CASSMGGPYSEQFF
>TRBJ1-1|TRBV4-2|.|.
TGTGCCAGCAGCCAAGACGGCCGATTGAACACTGAAGCTTTCTTT
CASSQDGRLNTEAFF
>TRBJ2-1|TRBV6-2/TRBV6-3|TRBD2|.
TGTGCCATCAGTGACCCCGTTGAGCGGGGGGCAAAGGAGTTCTTC
CAISDPVERGAKEFF
>TRBJ2-7|TRBV14|.|.
TGTGCCAGCAGCCTAACAGGGAGGGGTGAGCAGTACTTC
CASSLTGRGEQYF
>TRBJ2-1|TRBV24-1|.|.
TGTGCCACCAGTACACTGATCTCCAGGGGTGAGCAAGCTGAGCAGTTCTTC
CATSTLISRGEQAEQFF
>TRBJ2-3|TRBV7-9|.|.
TGTGCCAGCAGCTCCGGGACTTCCAGAGATACGCAGTATTTT
CASSSGTSRDTQYF
>TRBJ1-1|TRBV5-1|.|.
TGCGCCAGCAGCGTAGACAGACCCTCAGGACTAAACACTGAAGCTTTCTTT
CASSVDRPSGLNTEAFF
>TRBJ2-7|TRBV7-9|TRBD1|many
TGTGCCAGCGCAGGGGGCAGGGTAGGTGAGCAGTACTTC
CASAGGRVGEQYF
>TRBJ2-1|TRBV5-1|TRBD2|.
TGCGCCAGCAGCTTCGCTTCTAGCGGGTACAATGAGCAGTTCTTC
CASSFASSGYNEQFF
>TRBJ2-7|TRBV19|TRBD2|few
TGTGCCAGTAGCGGGACTAGCGGGAGCTACGAGCAGTACTTC
CASSGTSGSYEQYF
>TRBJ2-7|TRBV9|TRBD2|.
TGTGCCAGCAGCGTAGATGTAGCGGGAGGTTACGAGCAGTACTTC
CASSVDVAGGYEQYF
>TRBJ1-6|TRBV7-2|.|.
TGTGCCAGCAGCTCCGTGTCGGTGGGGGCGGGTTCACCCCTCCACTTT
CASSSVSVGAGSPLHF
>TRBJ1-2|TRBV7-8|.|.
TGTGCCAGCAGCTCAAGGACAGCCAACTATGGCTACACCTTC
CASSSRTANYGYTF
>TRBJ2-1|TRBV7-3|TRBD2|few
TGTGCCAGCAGCTTCCCGGGGGGGGACAATGAGCAGTTCTTC
CASSFPGGDNEQFF
>TRBJ2-7|TRBV2|.|.
TGTGCCACCCAGGACACAGTCACCTCCTACGAGCAGTACTTC
CATQDTVTSYEQYF
>TRBJ2-7|TRBV7-2|TRBD1|.
TGTGCCAGCAGCAGAAGCTGGGACAGCGCCTACGAGCAGTACTTC
CASSRSWDSAYEQYF
>TRBJ2-7|TRBV10-3|.|.
TGTGCCATCAGTGAGTCTCCGGAGTCTCGGGGTGAGCAGTACTTC
CAISESPESRGEQYF
>TRBJ2-3|TRBV7-9|TRBD1|.
TGTGCCAGCAGCCCTGGGACAGACACAGATACGCAGTATTTT
CASSPGTDTDTQYF
>TRBJ2-5|TRBV20-1|TRBD2|once
TGCAGTGCTAAGGAAGGGCGAAGAACGGCTAGCGGGGGGTATGAGACCCAGTACTTC
CSAKEGRRTASGGYETQYF
>TRBJ2-1|TRBV5-1|TRBD2|.
TGCGCCAGCAGCTTGGCTAGCGGACGGTACAATGAGCAGTTCTTC
CASSLASGRYNEQFF
>TRBJ2-5|TRBV20-1|TRBD2|.
TGCAGTGCTAGAGATTCGGGACTAGCGTCCGGTGAGACCCAGTACTTC
CSARDSGLASGETQYF
>TRBJ2-1|TRBV11-2|.|.
TGTGCCGTCCCCCATAACAGCTCCTACAATGAGCAGTTCTTC
CAVPHNSSYNEQFF
>TRBJ2-7|TRBV10-3|TRBD2|.
TGTGCCATCAGTGAGTTCGAGACTAGCGGGACGGCATCCTACGAGCAGTACTTC
CAISEFETSGTASYEQYF
>TRBJ1-1|TRBV19|.|.
TGTGCCAGTAGTCCCAGCGTGGGCCGGACTGAAGCTTTCTTT
CASSPSVGRTEAFF
>TRBJ1-2|TRBV24-1|TRBD1|.
TGTGCCACCAGTGATGTTACAGGGGGCCGAGGCTACACCTTC
CATSDVTGGRGYTF
>TRBJ1-1|TRBV27|.|few
TGTGCCAGCAGGCGAACAGGGTCCTCTGAAGCTTTCTTT
CASRRTGSSEAFF
>TRBJ2-7|TRBV29-1|.|.
TGCAGCGGAAGAGTCGGACAAAACTACGAGCAGTACTTC
CSGRVGQNYEQYF
>TRBJ1-2|TRBV7-8|.|.
TGTGCCAGCAGCTTAGGACCAGGGGACTATGGCTACACCTTC
CASSLGPGDYGYTF
>TRBJ2-1|TRBV24-1|TRBD2|few
TGTGCCACCGGGACTAGCGGATACAATGAGCAGTTCTTC
CATGTSGYNEQFF
>TRBJ1-2|TRBV7-9|TRBD1|.
TGTGCCAGCAGTCTCCAGAAAACAGGGGGTGGGGACTATGGCTACACCTTC
CASSLQKTGGGDYGYTF
>TRBJ2-3|TRBV24-1|TRBD2|.
TGTGCCACCAGTGACCCAAGGACTAGAACAGATACGCAGTATTTT
CATSDPRTRTDTQYF
>TRBJ2-7|TRBV20-1|TRBD2|.
TGCAGTGCTGGGAGACTAGCGGGAGAGGTCTACGAGCAGTACTTC
CSAGRLAGEVYEQYF
>TRBJ2-3|TRBV5-1|.|.
TGCGCAGGGATGGATACGCAGTATTTT
CAGMDTQYF
>TRBJ1-4|TRBV5-1|.|once
TGCGCCAGCAGCCCAGGAGCGGGGAGAGGCGAAAAACTGTTTTTT
CASSPGAGRGEKLFF
>TRBJ1-2|TRBV29-1|TRBD1|.
TGCAGCGTCTCGTGGACAGGGGGCTATGGCTACACCTTC
CSVSWTGGYGYTF
>TRBJ1-5|TRBV2|TRBD1|.
TGTGCCAGCAGTAGGGACAGGGCTAATCAGCCCCAGCATTTT
CASSRDRANQPQHF
>TRBJ2-5|TRBV6-5|TRBD1|.
TGTGCCAGCAGGGGTCCCGGGACAGGGGTTCACGGTGAGACCCAGTACTTC
CASRGPGTGVHGETQYF
>TRBJ2-7|TRBV11-2|TRBD1|.
TGTGCCAGCAGCTTAGCTTGGACAGGGTCATACGAGCAGTACTTC
CASSLAWTGSYEQYF